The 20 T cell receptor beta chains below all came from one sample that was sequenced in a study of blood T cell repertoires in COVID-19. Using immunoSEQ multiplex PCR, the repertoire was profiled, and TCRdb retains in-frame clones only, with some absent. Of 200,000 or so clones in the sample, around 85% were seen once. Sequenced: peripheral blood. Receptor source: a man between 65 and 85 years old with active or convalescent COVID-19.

The CDR3 region has the DNA TGCGCCAGCAGCCCGGGGCTAGCGGGACGAGATACGCAGTATTTT. Its protein is CASSPGLAGRDTQYF. The V and J genes are TRBV5-1 and TRBJ2-3, with 9 bases fitting TRBD2. J lost 5 bases, V lost 4 bases, and 8 bases had no gene match. This CDR3 contains 15 residues. The V gene's germline CDR1 is SGHRS and CDR2 YFSETQ.

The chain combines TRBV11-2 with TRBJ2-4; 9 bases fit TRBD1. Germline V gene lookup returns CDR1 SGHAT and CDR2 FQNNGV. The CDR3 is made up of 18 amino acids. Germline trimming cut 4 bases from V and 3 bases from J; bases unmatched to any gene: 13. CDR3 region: CASSSNHRPGQGKNIQYF. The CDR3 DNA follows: TGTGCCAGCAGCTCCAACCACCGACCGGGACAGGGCAAAAACATTCAGTACTTC. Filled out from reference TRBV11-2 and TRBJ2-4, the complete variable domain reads EAGVAQSPRYKIIEKRQSVAFWCNPISGHATLYWYQQILGQGPKLLIQFQNNGVVDDSQLPKDRFSAERLKGVDSTLKIQPAKLEDSAVYLCASSSNHRPGQGKNIQYFGAGTRLSVL.

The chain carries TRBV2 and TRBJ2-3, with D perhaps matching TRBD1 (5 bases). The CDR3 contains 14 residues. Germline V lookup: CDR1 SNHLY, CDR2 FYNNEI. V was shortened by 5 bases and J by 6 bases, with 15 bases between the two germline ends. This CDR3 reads CASSNLGDGDTQYF. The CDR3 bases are TGTGCCAGCAGTAACCTAGGGGATGGGGATACGCAGTATTTT.

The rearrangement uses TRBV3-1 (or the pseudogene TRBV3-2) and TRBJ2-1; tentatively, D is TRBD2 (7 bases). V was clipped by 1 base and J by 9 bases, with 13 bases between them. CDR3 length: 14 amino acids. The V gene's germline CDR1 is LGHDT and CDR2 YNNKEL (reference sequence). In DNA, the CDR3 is TGTGCCAGCAGCCAAGGGGGGGGGCGCGGTGAGCAGTTCTTC. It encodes CASSQGGGRGEQFF.

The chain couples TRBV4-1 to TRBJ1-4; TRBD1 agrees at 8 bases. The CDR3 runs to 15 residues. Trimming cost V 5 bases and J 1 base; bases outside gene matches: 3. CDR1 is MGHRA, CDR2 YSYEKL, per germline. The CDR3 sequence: CASSYDRGTNEKLFF. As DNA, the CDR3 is TGCGCCAGCAGCTATGACAGGGGAACTAATGAAAAACTGTTTTTT.

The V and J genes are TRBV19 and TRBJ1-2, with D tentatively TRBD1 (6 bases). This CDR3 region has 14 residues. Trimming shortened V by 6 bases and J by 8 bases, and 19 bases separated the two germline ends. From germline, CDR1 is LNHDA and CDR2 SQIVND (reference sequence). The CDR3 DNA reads TGTGCCAGTAGAGGGGGGGCTCTTACGGAAGGCTACACCTTC. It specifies CASRGGALTEGYTF.

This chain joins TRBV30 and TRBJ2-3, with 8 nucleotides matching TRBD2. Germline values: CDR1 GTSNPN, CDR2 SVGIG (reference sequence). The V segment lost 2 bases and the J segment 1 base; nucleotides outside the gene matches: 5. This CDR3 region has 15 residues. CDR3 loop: CAWSSGGGRTDTQYF. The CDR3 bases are TGTGCCTGGAGTAGTGGCGGGGGGCGCACAGATACGCAGTATTTT.

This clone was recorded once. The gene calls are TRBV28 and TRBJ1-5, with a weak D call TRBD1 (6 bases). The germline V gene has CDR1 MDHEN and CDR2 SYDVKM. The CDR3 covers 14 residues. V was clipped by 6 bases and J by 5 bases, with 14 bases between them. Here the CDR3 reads CASRGGARDQPQHF. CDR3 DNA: TGTGCCAGCAGGGGGGGGGCTAGGGATCAGCCCCAGCATTTT.

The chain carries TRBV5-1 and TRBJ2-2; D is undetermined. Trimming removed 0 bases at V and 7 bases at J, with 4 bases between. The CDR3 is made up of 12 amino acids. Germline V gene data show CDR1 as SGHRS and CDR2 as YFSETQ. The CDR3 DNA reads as TGCGCCAGCAGCTTGGCCCGCGGGGAGCTGTTTTTT. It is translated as CASSLARGELFF.

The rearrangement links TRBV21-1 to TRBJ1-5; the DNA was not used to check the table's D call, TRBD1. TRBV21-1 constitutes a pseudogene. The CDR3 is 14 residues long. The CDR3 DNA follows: TGTGCCAGCAGCAAAGGAACAACGAATCAGCCCCAGCATTTT. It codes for CASSKGTTNQPQHF.

The CDR3: CASSRSGGNTGELFF. The CDR3 DNA follows: TGTGCCAGCAGCCGCTCCGGAGGGAACACCGGGGAGCTGTTTTTT. V is TRBV6-5 and J is TRBJ2-2, with a possible D match to TRBD2 (5 bases). Germline assignment: CDR1 MNHEY and CDR2 SVGAGI. The CDR3 length is 15 residues. V was pared by 6 bases and J by 1 base, with 12 bases between.

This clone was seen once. CDR3 bases: TGCGCCAGCAGCGCCGACAGGGGGACGCCCCAGCATTTT. It codes for CASSADRGTPQHF. This chain joins TRBV5-1 and TRBJ1-5, with 9 bases matching TRBD1. V gave up 4 bases and J gave up 9 bases; unmatched junction bases: 5. Germline V lookup: CDR1 SGHRS, CDR2 YFSETQ. This CDR3 region has 13 residues.

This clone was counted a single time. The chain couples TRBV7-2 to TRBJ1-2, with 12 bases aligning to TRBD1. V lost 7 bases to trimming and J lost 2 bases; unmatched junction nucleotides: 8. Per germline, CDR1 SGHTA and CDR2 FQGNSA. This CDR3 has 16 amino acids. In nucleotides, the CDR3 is TGTGCCAGCACCCAAACGGGGACAGGGGGCAACTATGGCTACACCTTC. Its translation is CASTQTGTGGNYGYTF.

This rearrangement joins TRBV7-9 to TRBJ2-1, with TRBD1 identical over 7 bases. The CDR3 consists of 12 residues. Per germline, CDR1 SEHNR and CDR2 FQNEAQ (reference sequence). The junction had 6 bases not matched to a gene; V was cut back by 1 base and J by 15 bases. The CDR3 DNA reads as TGTGCCAGCAGCTTAGAGACAGGGTTTCGGTTCTTC. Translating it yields CASSLETGFRFF.

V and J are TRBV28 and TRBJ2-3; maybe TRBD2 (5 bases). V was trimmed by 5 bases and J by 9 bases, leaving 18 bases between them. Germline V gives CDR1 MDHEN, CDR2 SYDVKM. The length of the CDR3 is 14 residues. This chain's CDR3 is CASSNLLEGYTQYF. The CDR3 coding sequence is TGTGCCAGCAGTAACCTCCTCGAGGGCTACACGCAGTATTTT.

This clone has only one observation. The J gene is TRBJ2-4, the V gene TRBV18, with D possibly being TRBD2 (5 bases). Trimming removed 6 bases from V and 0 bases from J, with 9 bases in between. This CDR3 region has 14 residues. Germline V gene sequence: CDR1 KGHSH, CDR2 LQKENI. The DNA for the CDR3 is TGTGCCAGCTCCGAGGGAGTAGCCAAAAACATTCAGTACTTC. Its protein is CASSEGVAKNIQYF.

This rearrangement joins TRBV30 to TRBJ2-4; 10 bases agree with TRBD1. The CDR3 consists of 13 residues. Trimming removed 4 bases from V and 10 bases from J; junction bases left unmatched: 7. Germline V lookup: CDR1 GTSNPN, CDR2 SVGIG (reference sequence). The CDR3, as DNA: TGTGCCTGGACTCCGACAGGGGGCAGGATTCAGTACTTC. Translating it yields CAWTPTGGRIQYF.

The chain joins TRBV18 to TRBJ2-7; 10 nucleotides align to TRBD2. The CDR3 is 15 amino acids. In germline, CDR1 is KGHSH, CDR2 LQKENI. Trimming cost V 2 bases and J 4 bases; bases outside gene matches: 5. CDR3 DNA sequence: TGTGCCAGCTCACCAAGCGGGGGGGCCGGGTACGAGCAGTACTTC. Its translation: CASSPSGGAGYEQYF.

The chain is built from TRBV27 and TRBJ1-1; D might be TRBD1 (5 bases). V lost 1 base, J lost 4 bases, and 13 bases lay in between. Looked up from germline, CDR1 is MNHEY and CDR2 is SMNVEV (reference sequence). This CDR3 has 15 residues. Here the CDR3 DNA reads TGTGCCAGCAGTTTATGGGCAGGGCTGAGCACTGAAGCTTTCTTT. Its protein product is CASSLWAGLSTEAFF.

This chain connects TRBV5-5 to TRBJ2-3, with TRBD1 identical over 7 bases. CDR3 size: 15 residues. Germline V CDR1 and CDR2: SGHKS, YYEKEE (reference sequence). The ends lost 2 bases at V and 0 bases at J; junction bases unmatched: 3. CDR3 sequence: CASSFRRGSTDTQYF. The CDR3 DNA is TGTGCCAGCAGCTTCCGCAGGGGGAGCACAGATACGCAGTATTTT.